This T cell receptor (beta chain) is from a study of T cell responses to AZD1222 COVID-19 vaccine. Points from the study as a whole: There were repertoire samples only from the period after the peak T cell response. Two AZD1222 administrations were followed by greater Spike-specific TCR breadth and depth.

On this clone itself: The antigen is not known.

Sequenced by immunoSEQ multiplex PCR; TCRdb stores in-frame clones only, minus some. Of under 140,000 clones listed, about 94% are singletons. Sample: peripheral blood, taken 28 days after the second AZD1222 dose. The TCR comes from an adult who received the AZD1222 COVID-19 vaccine.

Here the CDR3 reads CASSPTRAFRELFF. For the CDR3, the DNA is TGTGCCAGCTCCCCAACCCGAGCTTTCCGGGAGCTGTTTTTT. The V gene is TRBV18, the J gene TRBJ2-2; no definite D call. Germline V CDR1 and CDR2: KGHSH, LQKENI. The ends were cut back, 6 bases at V and 9 bases at J, with 17 bases in the middle. The CDR3 loop spans 14 amino acids.